This T cell receptor beta chain appears in the sequencing data of a study of T cell changes during pregnancy in multiple sclerosis. Sequencing was performed with immunoSEQ multiplex PCR; in TCRdb, only in-frame clones are kept and a portion is missing. The data hold approximately 90,000 clones, with 75% to 95% observed a single time. V was shortened by 3 bases and J by 0 bases, with 9 bases between the two germline ends. The CDR3 covers 15 residues. Germline CDR1 is SGHRS and CDR2 is YFSETQ. The chain carries TRBV5-1 and TRBJ2-2; the D is unclear. The sequencing here drew on peripheral blood, taken after pregnancy. This receptor was identified in a female donor in good health, enrolled as a control in a pregnancy study. The DNA of the CDR3 is TGCGCCAGCAGCTATGGCGGTGCGAACACCGGGGAGCTGTTTTTT. Protein sequence: CASSYGGANTGELFF.